A single T cell receptor beta chain is shown here with its context. These data originate in a study of cytomegalovirus exposure and HLA in healthy donors. Primers: 60 Vbeta forward and 13 Jbeta reverse. Sequenced by immunoSEQ multiplex PCR; TCRdb stores in-frame clones only, minus some. Of 200,000 to 250,000 clones in the sample, roughly 85% are singletons; the top ten hold 0.2% to 0.25%. Germline V CDR1 and CDR2: GTSNPN, SVGIG (reference sequence). Trimming shortened V by 1 base and J by 2 bases, and 19 bases separated the two germline ends. This CDR3 spans 17 amino acids. The source of this sequence is a girl aged 2-10 years in good health and CMV-seronegative. The material sequenced was PBMCs. The gene calls are TRBV30 and TRBJ2-3; unclear D gene. The CDR3 DNA reads TGTGCCTGGAGTGCCCACCAGACTGGAGCGCCCACAGATACGCAGTATTTT. The encoded protein is CAWSAHQTGAPTDTQYF.